The sample holds one count of the clone carrying this TCR beta chain. Original methodology: Amplifying reference gene primers gave estimates of nucleated cell counts. TCRdb keeps only in-frame clones here, not all; method: immunoSEQ multiplex PCR. For V, J and clone size, that table is used; D and trimming come from the DNA. The sample consists of 60,000 to 75,000 clones, roughly 86% of them appearing once. V trimming: 2 bases; J trimming: 5 bases; junction bases outside the gene matches: 11. Germline assignment: CDR1 LGHDT and CDR2 YNNKEL (reference sequence). The CDR3 covers 16 residues. The sample is drawn from a study of blood T cell repertoires in COVID-19. Across the study: Donors in the United States, Italy and Spain gave samples during acute or convalescent COVID-19. T cells, B-cell-depleted T cells, or PBMCs supplied cDNA or gDNA.

Sequences were obtained from peripheral blood. The gene calls are TRBV3-1 (or the pseudogene TRBV3-2) and TRBJ2-5; 7 bases fit TRBD2. The TCR sequence derives from a man in his 70s with active COVID-19. The CDR3 DNA reads TGTGCCAGCAGCCAACGCCTTCGGGGGGAAGGGGAGACCCAGTACTTC. Amino acid sequence: CASSQRLRGEGETQYF.